This entry lists 6 T cell receptor beta chains sequenced from one sample in a study of cytomegalovirus exposure and HLA in healthy donors. Libraries were prepared by immunoSEQ multiplex PCR; TCRdb keeps only in-frame clonotypes and omits some of them. The sample consists of about 140,000 clones, approximately 84% of them appearing once. Source material: PBMCs. The receptors stem from a woman in her 30s in good health and CMV-seronegative.

V and J are TRBV19 and TRBJ2-1; 10 bases line up with TRBD1. Germline CDR1 LNHDA, CDR2 SQIVND (reference sequence). The CDR3 has 16 residues. V trimming: 8 bases; J trimming: 12 bases; junction bases outside the gene matches: 19. In DNA form, the CDR3 reads TGTGCCAGTGAGACAGGAACCGGGACAGGGGTTAGGTCGCAGTTCTTC. The encoded protein is CASETGTGTGVRSQFF.

This chain joins TRBV4-2 and TRBJ2-2; 9 bases are a match to TRBD2. The CDR3 has 16 amino acids. The ends lost 3 bases at V and 3 bases at J; junction bases unmatched: 5. The germline V gene encodes CDR1 LGHNA and CDR2 YNFKEQ. CDR3 coding DNA: TGTGCCAGCAGCCAGGCAGCGGGGGGCTACACCGGGGAGCTGTTTTTT. It yields the protein CASSQAAGGYTGELFF.

The rearrangement uses TRBV6-1 and TRBJ2-7; D remains ambiguous. Trimming cost V 0 bases and J 3 bases, with 12 bases left between them. Germline CDR1 reads MNHNS; CDR2 reads SASEGT. The CDR3 length is 15 residues. The CDR3 loop is CASSEAFQDYYEQYF. CDR3 nucleotides: TGTGCCAGCAGTGAAGCTTTCCAGGATTACTACGAGCAGTACTTC.

V usage is TRBV6-6 and J usage is TRBJ1-1, with 10 bases fitting TRBD1. There are 11 residues in the CDR3. Unmatched junction bases numbered 0, after V lost 6 bases and J lost 8 bases. From germline, CDR1 is MNHNY and CDR2 SVGAGI (reference sequence). The CDR3 coding sequence is TGTGCCAGCAGGACAGGGGGCGAAGCTTTCTTT. Translated: CASRTGGEAFF.

This clone has just one count. The gene calls are TRBV2 and TRBJ2-2; 9 nucleotides line up with TRBD1. With 6 bases clipped from V and 6 bases from J, the junction kept 8 bases outside the gene matches. The CDR3 is 15 amino acids. Germline loops: CDR1 SNHLY, CDR2 FYNNEI. CDR3: CASRRRDRASGELFF. CDR3 nucleotides: TGTGCCAGCAGACGGCGGGACAGGGCGTCCGGGGAGCTGTTTTTT. The variable domain in full, with the rest retrieved from reference TRBV2 and TRBJ2-2, is EPEVTQTPSHQVTQMGQEVILRCVPISNHLYFYWYRQILGQKVEFLVSFYNNEISEKSEIFDDQFSVERPDGSNFTLKIRSTKLEDSAMYFCASRRRDRASGELFFGEGSRLTVL.

The table lists this clone with a few counts. The chain couples TRBV7-9 to TRBJ1-3, with 10 bases that match TRBD1. Per the germline V gene, CDR1 is SEHNR and CDR2 is FQNEAQ (reference sequence). After removal of 5 bases from V and 2 bases from J, the junction contained 0 bases not matched to a gene. This CDR3 comprises 14 residues. The CDR3 spells CASSGTGAGNTIYF. DNA for the CDR3: TGTGCCAGCAGCGGGACAGGGGCTGGAAACACCATATATTTT.